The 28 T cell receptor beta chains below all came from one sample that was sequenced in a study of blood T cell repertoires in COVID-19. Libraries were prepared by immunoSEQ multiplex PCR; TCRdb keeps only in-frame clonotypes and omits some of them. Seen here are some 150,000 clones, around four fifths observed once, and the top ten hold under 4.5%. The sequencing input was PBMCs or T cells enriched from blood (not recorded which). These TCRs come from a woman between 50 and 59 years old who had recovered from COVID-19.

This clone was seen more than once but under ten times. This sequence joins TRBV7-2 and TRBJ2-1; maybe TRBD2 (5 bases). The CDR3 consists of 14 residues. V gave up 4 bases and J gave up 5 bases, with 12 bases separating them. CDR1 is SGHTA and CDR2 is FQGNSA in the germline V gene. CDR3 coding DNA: TGTGCCAGCAGCTCCCGGGGTGGACACAATGAGCAGTTCTTC. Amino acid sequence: CASSSRGGHNEQFF.

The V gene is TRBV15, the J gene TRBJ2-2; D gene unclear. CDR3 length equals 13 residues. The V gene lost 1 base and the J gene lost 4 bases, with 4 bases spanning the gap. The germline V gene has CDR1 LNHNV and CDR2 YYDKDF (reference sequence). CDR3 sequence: CATSRVITGELFF. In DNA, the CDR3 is TGTGCCACCAGCAGAGTTATCACCGGGGAGCTGTTTTTT.

CDR3 residues: CASSLGQGTSYNEQFF. CDR3 bases: TGCGCCAGCAGCTTGGGACAGGGCACCTCTTACAATGAGCAGTTCTTC. J is TRBJ2-1 and V is TRBV5-1, with TRBD1 matching over 7 bases. The CDR3 runs 16 residues. V lost 0 bases, J lost 4 bases, and 7 bases stayed unmatched. Per the germline V gene, CDR1 is SGHRS and CDR2 is YFSETQ.

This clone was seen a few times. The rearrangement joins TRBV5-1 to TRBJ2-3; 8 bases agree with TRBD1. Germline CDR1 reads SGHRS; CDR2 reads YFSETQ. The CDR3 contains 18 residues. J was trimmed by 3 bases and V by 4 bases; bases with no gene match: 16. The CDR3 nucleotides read TGCGCCAGCAGCGCCGGACAGGGATGGGAAGGTGTAACAGATACGCAGTATTTT. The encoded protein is CASSAGQGWEGVTDTQYF.

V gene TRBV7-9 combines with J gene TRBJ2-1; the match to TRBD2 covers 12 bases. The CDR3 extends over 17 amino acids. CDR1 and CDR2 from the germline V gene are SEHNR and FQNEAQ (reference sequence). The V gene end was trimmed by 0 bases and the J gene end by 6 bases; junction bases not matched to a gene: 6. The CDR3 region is CASSLARPTSGSNEQFF. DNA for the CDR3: TGTGCCAGCAGCTTAGCCCGACCGACTAGCGGGAGCAATGAGCAGTTCTTC. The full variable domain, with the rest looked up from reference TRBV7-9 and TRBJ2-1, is DTGVSQNPRHKITKRGQNVTFRCDPISEHNRLYWYRQTLGQGPEFLTYFQNEAQLEKSRLLSDRFSAERPKGSFSTLEIQRTEQGDSAMYLCASSLARPTSGSNEQFFGPGTRLTVL.

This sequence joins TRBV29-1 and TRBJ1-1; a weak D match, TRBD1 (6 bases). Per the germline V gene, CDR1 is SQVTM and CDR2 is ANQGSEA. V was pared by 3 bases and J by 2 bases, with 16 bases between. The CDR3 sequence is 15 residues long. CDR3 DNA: TGCAGCGTTGAGGGACACCACATAGACAACACTGAAGCTTTCTTT. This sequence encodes CSVEGHHIDNTEAFF.

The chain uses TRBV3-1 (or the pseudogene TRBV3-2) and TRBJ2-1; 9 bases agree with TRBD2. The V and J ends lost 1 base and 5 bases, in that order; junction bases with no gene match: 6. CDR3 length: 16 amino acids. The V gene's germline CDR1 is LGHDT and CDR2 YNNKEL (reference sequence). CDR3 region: CASSQAGRGGNNEQFF. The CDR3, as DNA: TGTGCCAGCAGCCAAGCGGGGCGGGGGGGGAACAATGAGCAGTTCTTC.

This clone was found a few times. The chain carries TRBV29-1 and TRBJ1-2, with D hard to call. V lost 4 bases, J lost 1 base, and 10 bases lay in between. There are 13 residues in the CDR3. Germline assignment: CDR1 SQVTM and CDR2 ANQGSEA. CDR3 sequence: CSVVERLNYGYTF. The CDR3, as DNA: TGCAGCGTTGTGGAAAGACTTAACTATGGCTACACCTTC. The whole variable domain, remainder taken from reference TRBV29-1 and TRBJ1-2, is SAVISQKPSRDICQRGTSLTIQCQVDSQVTMMFWYRQQPGQSLTLIATANQGSEATYESGFVIDKFPISRPNLTFSTLTVSNMSPEDSSIYLCSVVERLNYGYTFGSGTRLTVV.

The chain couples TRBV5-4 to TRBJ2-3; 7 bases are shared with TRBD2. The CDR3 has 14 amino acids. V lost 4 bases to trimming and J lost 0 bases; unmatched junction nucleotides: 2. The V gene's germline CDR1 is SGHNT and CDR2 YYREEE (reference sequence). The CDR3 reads CASSGRASTDTQYF. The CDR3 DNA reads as TGTGCCAGCAGCGGGAGGGCTAGCACAGATACGCAGTATTTT.

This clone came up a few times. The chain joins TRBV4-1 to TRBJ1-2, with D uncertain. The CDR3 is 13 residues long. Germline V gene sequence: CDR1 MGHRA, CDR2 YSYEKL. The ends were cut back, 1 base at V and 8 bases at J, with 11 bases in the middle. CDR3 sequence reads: CASSQAVPRGYTF. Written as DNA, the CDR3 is TGCGCCAGCAGCCAAGCTGTCCCCCGGGGCTACACCTTC.

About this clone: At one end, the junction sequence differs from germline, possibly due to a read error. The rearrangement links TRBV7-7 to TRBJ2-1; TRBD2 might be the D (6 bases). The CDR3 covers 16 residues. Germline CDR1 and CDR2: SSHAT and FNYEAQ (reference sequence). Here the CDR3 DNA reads TGTGCTAGCAGCTTAGATGGCGGGGCAGGGCGAAATGAGCAGTTCTTC. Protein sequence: CASSLDGGAGRNEQFF.

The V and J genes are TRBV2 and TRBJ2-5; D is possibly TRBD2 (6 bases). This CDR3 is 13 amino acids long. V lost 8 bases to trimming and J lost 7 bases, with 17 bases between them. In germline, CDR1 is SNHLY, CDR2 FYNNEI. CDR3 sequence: CASRGRARGTQYF. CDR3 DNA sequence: TGTGCCAGCCGGGGCAGGGCGCGGGGGACCCAGTACTTC.

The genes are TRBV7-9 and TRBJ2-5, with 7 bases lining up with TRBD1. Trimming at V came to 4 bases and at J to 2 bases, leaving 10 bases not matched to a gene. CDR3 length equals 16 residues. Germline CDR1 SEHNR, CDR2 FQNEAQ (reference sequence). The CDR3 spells CASSSGQLGVQETQYF. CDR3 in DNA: TGTGCCAGCAGCTCGGGACAGCTGGGGGTGCAAGAGACCCAGTACTTC.

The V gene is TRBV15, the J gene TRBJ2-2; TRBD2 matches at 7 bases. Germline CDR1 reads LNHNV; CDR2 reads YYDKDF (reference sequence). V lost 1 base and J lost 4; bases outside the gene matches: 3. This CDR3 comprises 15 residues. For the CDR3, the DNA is TGTGCCACCAGCAGAGTGGCGGGAGTCACCGGGGAGCTGTTTTTT. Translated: CATSRVAGVTGELFF.

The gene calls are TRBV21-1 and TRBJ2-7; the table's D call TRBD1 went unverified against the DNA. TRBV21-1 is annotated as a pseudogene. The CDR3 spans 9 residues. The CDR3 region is CATIYEQYV. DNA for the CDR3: TGTGCCACCATTTACGAGCAGTACGTC.

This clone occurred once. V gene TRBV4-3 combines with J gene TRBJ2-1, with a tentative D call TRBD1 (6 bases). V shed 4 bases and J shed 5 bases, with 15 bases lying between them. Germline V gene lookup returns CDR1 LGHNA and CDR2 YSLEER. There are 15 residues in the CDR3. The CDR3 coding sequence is TGCGCCAGCAGCCTTAATGGGGGCATAAACAATGAGCAGTTCTTC. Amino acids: CASSLNGGINNEQFF.

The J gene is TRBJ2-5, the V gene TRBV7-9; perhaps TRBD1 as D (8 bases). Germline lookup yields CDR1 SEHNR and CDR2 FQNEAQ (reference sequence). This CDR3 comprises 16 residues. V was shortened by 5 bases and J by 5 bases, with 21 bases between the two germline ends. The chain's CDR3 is CASSRNRGGRSETQYF. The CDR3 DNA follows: TGTGCCAGCAGCCGCAACAGGGGGGGAAGGTCGGAGACCCAGTACTTC.

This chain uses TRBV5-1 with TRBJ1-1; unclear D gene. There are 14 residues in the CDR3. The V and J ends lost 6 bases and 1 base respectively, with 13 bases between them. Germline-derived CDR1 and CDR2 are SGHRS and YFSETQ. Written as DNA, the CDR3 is TGCGCCAGCAATCCGGGGAACCCGAACACTGAAGCTTTCTTT. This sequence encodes CASNPGNPNTEAFF.

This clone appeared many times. The CDR3 region has the DNA TGTGCCAGCAGCGTCGGGGGTGAGCAGTTCTTC. Translated, it gives CASSVGGEQFF. J is TRBJ2-1 and V is TRBV7-9, with D tentatively TRBD2 (6 bases). From germline, CDR1 is SEHNR and CDR2 FQNEAQ (reference sequence). Trimming pared 5 bases from V and 9 bases from J, leaving 8 bases between. This CDR3 is 11 amino acids long. Full variable domain (outside the CDR3, taken from reference TRBV7-9 and TRBJ2-1): DTGVSQNPRHKITKRGQNVTFRCDPISEHNRLYWYRQTLGQGPEFLTYFQNEAQLEKSRLLSDRFSAERPKGSFSTLEIQRTEQGDSAMYLCASSVGGEQFFGPGTRLTVL.

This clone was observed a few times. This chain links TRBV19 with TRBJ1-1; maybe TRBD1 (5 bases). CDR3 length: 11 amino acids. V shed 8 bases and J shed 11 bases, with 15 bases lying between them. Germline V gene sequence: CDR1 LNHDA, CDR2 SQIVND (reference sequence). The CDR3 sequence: CASRMGGSAFF. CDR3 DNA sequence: TGTGCCAGTCGAATGGGGGGTTCGGCTTTCTTT.

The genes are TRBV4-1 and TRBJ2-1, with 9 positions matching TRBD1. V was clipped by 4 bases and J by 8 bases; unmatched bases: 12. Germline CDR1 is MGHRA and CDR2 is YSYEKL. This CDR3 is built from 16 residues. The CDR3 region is CASSRTTGTGTDEQFF. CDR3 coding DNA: TGCGCCAGCAGCCGAACCACCGGGACAGGGACCGATGAGCAGTTCTTC.

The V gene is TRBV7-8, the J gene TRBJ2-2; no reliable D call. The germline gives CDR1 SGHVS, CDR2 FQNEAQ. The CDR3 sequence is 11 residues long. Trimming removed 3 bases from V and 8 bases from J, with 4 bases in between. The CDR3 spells CASSFGGELFF. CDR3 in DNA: TGTGCCAGCAGCTTCGGTGGGGAGCTGTTTTTT.

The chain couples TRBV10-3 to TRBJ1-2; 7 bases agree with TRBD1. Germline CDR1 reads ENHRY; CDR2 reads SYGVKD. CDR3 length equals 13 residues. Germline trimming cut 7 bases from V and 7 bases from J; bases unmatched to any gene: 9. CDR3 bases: TGTGCCATCAAACCCGGGACAGAGGGTGGCTACACCTTC. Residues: CAIKPGTEGGYTF.

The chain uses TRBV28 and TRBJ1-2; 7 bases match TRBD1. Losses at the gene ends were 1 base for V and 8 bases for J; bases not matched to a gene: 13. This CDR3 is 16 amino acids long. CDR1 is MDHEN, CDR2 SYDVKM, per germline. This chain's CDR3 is CASSLSGQQTGLGYTF. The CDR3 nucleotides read TGTGCCAGCAGTTTATCGGGGCAGCAGACAGGGCTAGGCTACACCTTC.

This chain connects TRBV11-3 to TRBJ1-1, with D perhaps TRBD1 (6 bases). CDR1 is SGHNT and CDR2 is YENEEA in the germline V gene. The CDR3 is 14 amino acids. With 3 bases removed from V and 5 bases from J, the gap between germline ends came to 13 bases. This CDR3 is CASSFSGVGTEAFF. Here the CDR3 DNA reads TGTGCCAGCAGCTTTTCAGGGGTAGGAACTGAAGCTTTCTTT.

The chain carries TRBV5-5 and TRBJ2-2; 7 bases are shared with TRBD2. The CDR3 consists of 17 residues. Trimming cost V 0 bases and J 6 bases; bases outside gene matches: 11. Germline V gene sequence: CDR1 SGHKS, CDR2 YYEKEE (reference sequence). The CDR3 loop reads CASSLAHTSAPSGELFF. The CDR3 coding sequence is TGTGCCAGCAGCTTGGCCCATACTAGCGCACCGTCCGGGGAGCTGTTTTTT.

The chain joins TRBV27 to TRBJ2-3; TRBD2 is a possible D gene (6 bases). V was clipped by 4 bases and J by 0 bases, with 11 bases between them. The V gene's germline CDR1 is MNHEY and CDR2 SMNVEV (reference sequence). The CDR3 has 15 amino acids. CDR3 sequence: CASSWGSGSTDTQYF. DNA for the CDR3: TGTGCCAGCAGTTGGGGTAGCGGCAGCACAGATACGCAGTATTTT.

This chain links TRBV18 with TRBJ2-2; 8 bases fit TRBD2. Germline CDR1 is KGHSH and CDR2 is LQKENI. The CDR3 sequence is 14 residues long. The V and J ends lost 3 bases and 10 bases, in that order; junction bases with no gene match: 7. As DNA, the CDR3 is TGTGCCAGCTCACCGTCGGGACTAGACGCGGAGCTGTTTTTT. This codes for CASSPSGLDAELFF.